Presented here are 27 T cell receptor beta chains from one specimen sequenced in a study of CD8+ T cells in alopecia areata. The treatment: oral pan-JAK inhibitor, 5-10 mg twice daily. RNA extraction and reverse transcription yielded cDNA as sequencing template. The method was immunoSEQ multiplex PCR; TCRdb's version includes in-frame clones alone and lacks a portion of them. The sample contains roughly 200,000 clones, roughly three fifths of which appear only once. Sequencing was performed on CD4+ T cells sorted from blood, taken at week 4, from a patient treated with tofacitinib. The receptors come from a human donor with alopecia areata.

This chain uses TRBV29-1 with TRBJ2-3; D is uncertain. Germline V gene lookup returns CDR1 SQVTM and CDR2 ANQGSEA. This CDR3 is 12 amino acids long. V was trimmed by 3 bases and J by 1 base, leaving 5 bases between them. This CDR3 is CSVDGGTDTQYF. CDR3 DNA sequence: TGCAGCGTTGATGGGGGCACAGATACGCAGTATTTT.

The chain is built from TRBV4-1 and TRBJ2-5, with D possibly being TRBD1 (5 bases). Germline CDR1 MGHRA, CDR2 YSYEKL. This CDR3 comprises 13 residues. V lost 0 bases and J lost 5, with 7 bases in between. In DNA form, the CDR3 reads TGCGCCAGCAGCCAAGAGCAGGGTGAGACCCAGTACTTC. Residues: CASSQEQGETQYF.

The chain employs TRBV4-2 and TRBJ1-2; a possible D gene is TRBD1 (5 bases). V gave up 0 bases and J gave up 6 bases, with 14 bases separating them. The length of the CDR3 is 15 residues. The germline V gene has CDR1 LGHNA and CDR2 YNFKEQ. The CDR3 here is CASSQDSRAANGYTF. CDR3 in DNA: TGTGCCAGCAGCCAAGATAGCAGGGCGGCGAATGGCTACACCTTC.

This rearrangement joins TRBV6-5 to TRBJ2-7, with D perhaps TRBD2 (5 bases). The CDR3 loop spans 14 amino acids. V lost 2 bases, J lost 1 base, and 9 bases lay in between. CDR1 is MNHEY and CDR2 is SVGAGI in the germline V gene. The CDR3 DNA sequence: TGTGCCAGCAGTTACCCGGGGAAGTCCTACGAGCAGTACTTC. It specifies CASSYPGKSYEQYF.

V usage is TRBV29-1 and J usage is TRBJ1-2; 9 bases align to TRBD1. Per germline, CDR1 SQVTM and CDR2 ANQGSEA. Trimming cost V 7 bases and J 4 bases; bases outside gene matches: 10. The CDR3 runs to 14 residues. Here the CDR3 reads CSATRDRVVYGYTF. CDR3 in DNA: TGCAGCGCCACCCGGGACAGGGTAGTCTATGGCTACACCTTC.

This CDR3 reads CASSLQGGRTDTQYF. The CDR3 nucleotides read TGTGCCAGCAGCCTGCAGGGGGGACGCACAGATACGCAGTATTTT. V usage is TRBV7-2 and J usage is TRBJ2-3; maybe TRBD1 (7 bases). This CDR3 is 15 amino acids long. CDR1 SGHTA and CDR2 FQGNSA come from the germline V gene. V was clipped by 5 bases and J by 1 base, with 13 bases between them.

This clone showed up many times. J is TRBJ2-7 and V is TRBV7-9; D gene unclear. V lost 1 base to trimming and J lost 3 bases, with 10 bases between them. CDR3 size: 14 residues. The V gene's germline CDR1 is SEHNR and CDR2 FQNEAQ (reference sequence). For the CDR3, the DNA is TGTGCCAGCAGCTTAGATGTAGGTGTCTACGAGCAGTACTTC. Its translation: CASSLDVGVYEQYF.

This chain joins TRBV5-1 and TRBJ2-3, with 12 nucleotides matching TRBD2. Germline CDR1 reads SGHRS; CDR2 reads YFSETQ. The CDR3 loop spans 14 amino acids. The trim removed 4 bases at V and 10 bases at J, leaving 7 bases unmatched. The CDR3 nucleotides read TGCGCCAGCAGCAGGGAGGCTAGCGGGGGGGCGCAGTATTTT. It specifies CASSREASGGAQYF.

The J gene is TRBJ2-6, the V gene TRBV7-9; D gene unclear. Germline V lookup: CDR1 SEHNR, CDR2 FQNEAQ (reference sequence). CDR3 length: 14 amino acids. V gave up 5 bases and J gave up 4 bases, with 9 bases separating them. CDR3 in DNA: TGTGCCAGCAGCCCGCTTGGAGGGGCCAACGTCCTGACTTTC. Protein sequence: CASSPLGGANVLTF.

The V call is TRBV28, the J call TRBJ2-2; the D gene is possibly TRBD1 (6 bases). This CDR3 has 17 residues. V was trimmed by 5 bases and J by 0 bases, leaving 16 bases between them. In germline, CDR1 is MDHEN, CDR2 SYDVKM. The CDR3 region is CASSVGALITNTGELFF. CDR3 sequence (DNA): TGTGCCAGCAGTGTGGGGGCATTAATCACGAACACCGGGGAGCTGTTTTTT.

J is TRBJ1-1 and V is TRBV11-2, with D hard to call. Germline V gene sequence: CDR1 SGHAT, CDR2 FQNNGV. V lost 6 bases and J lost 1, with 15 bases in between. The CDR3 loop spans 15 amino acids. This chain's CDR3 is CASRPFRGRNTEAFF. The CDR3 DNA reads as TGTGCCAGCAGACCCTTCAGAGGAAGGAACACTGAAGCTTTCTTT.

This chain joins TRBV14 and TRBJ1-6; 7 nucleotides align to TRBD1. The V gene's germline CDR1 is SGHDN and CDR2 FVKESK. The CDR3 is 14 residues long. Losses at the gene ends were 4 bases for V and 9 bases for J; bases not matched to a gene: 6. The CDR3 region is CASSLKTGSSPLHF. DNA of the CDR3: TGTGCCAGCAGCCTCAAGACAGGGTCTTCACCCCTCCACTTT.

This chain joins TRBV9 and TRBJ1-1, with TRBD1 as a possible D gene (6 bases). The CDR3 sequence is 15 residues long. Trimming cost V 1 base and J 0 bases, with 10 bases left between them. Germline V gene sequence: CDR1 SGDLS, CDR2 YYNGEE. This chain's CDR3 is CASSVTGRLNTEAFF. The CDR3 DNA reads TGTGCCAGCAGCGTAACAGGGCGCCTGAACACTGAAGCTTTCTTT.

The genes are TRBV30 and TRBJ1-2, with D perhaps matching TRBD1 (5 bases). V was pared by 1 base and J by 8 bases, with 14 bases between. The CDR3 length is 13 residues. Germline CDR1 GTSNPN, CDR2 SVGIG (reference sequence). CDR3 DNA sequence: TGTGCCTGGAGTGAGCGGCAGGGAGGAGGCTACACCTTC. It specifies CAWSERQGGGYTF.

This chain connects TRBV27 to TRBJ2-7, with D perhaps TRBD1 (6 bases). The CDR3 totals 14 residues. Germline lookup yields CDR1 MNHEY and CDR2 SMNVEV (reference sequence). V lost 3 bases and J lost 0, with 9 bases in between. Here the CDR3 reads CASSLTDSSYEQYF. CDR3 DNA: TGTGCCAGCAGTTTGACGGACAGCTCCTACGAGCAGTACTTC.

This chain connects TRBV28 to TRBJ1-5, with D possibly being TRBD1 (5 bases). Germline-derived CDR1 and CDR2 are MDHEN and SYDVKM. The CDR3 is made up of 13 amino acids. V was cut by 7 bases and J by 9 bases, with 16 bases left in between. CDR3 amino acids: CASKAGISGPQHF. The CDR3 DNA is TGTGCCAGCAAGGCAGGGATTTCGGGGCCCCAGCATTTT.

CDR3 residues: CASSGNRGQGNQPQHF. The CDR3 region has the DNA TGTGCCAGCAGCGGGAACAGGGGACAAGGCAATCAGCCCCAGCATTTT. The chain employs TRBV5-6 and TRBJ1-5, with 7 bases that match TRBD1. The V and J ends lost 4 bases and 2 bases, in that order; junction bases with no gene match: 9. Germline loops: CDR1 SGHDT, CDR2 YYEEEE. The CDR3 consists of 16 residues. Using reference TRBV5-6 and TRBJ1-5 for the parts outside the CDR3, the full variable domain is DAGVTQSPTHLIKTRGQQVTLRCSPKSGHDTVSWYQQALGQGPQFIFQYYEEEERQRGNFPDRFSGHQFPNYSSELNVNALLLGDSALYLCASSGNRGQGNQPQHFGDGTRLSIL.

This clone occurred a few times. This sequence joins TRBV9 and TRBJ1-6; D gene unclear. Germline CDR1 and CDR2: SGDLS and YYNGEE. There are 15 residues in the CDR3. Trimming removed 0 bases at V and 8 bases at J, with 12 bases between. The CDR3 region has the DNA TGTGCCAGCAGCGTAGTTGGTTCTCATGATTCACCCCTCCACTTT. As protein: CASSVVGSHDSPLHF.

The V gene is TRBV11-3, the J gene TRBJ2-3; 8 bases agree with TRBD2. The CDR3 loop spans 17 amino acids. Per the germline V gene, CDR1 is SGHNT and CDR2 is YENEEA. V lost 5 bases and J lost 4; bases outside the gene matches: 14. The CDR3 loop is CASSTTSGGLTPDTQYF. The CDR3, as DNA: TGTGCCAGCAGCACCACTAGCGGCGGCCTGACACCAGATACGCAGTATTTT.

This clone was counted a single time. The gene calls are TRBV30 and TRBJ1-2; 8 nucleotides match TRBD1. This CDR3 contains 13 residues. Germline lookup yields CDR1 GTSNPN and CDR2 SVGIG (reference sequence). Trimming at V came to 8 bases and at J to 0 bases, leaving 5 bases not matched to a gene. In nucleotides, the CDR3 is TGTGCCAGAACGGACAGGGCTAACTATGGCTACACCTTC. Encoded protein: CARTDRANYGYTF. The variable domain in full, with the rest retrieved from reference TRBV30 and TRBJ1-2, is SQTIHQWPATLVQPVGSPLSLECTVEGTSNPNLYWYRQAAGRGLQLLFYSVGIGQISSEVPQNLSASRPQDRQFILSSKKLLLSDSGFYLCARTDRANYGYTFGSGTRLTVV.

This clone has only one observation. The chain uses TRBV18 and TRBJ1-2; unclear D gene. The CDR3 length is 13 residues. Germline V CDR1 and CDR2: KGHSH, LQKENI. V dropped 4 bases and J dropped 6 bases, with 12 bases sitting between them. CDR3 residues: CASSREGLDGYTF. The DNA of the CDR3 is TGTGCCAGCTCACGTGAAGGGCTCGATGGCTACACCTTC.

With respect to this clone: Sequence at one end of the junction differs from germline and may be a read error. The chain couples TRBV30 to TRBJ1-2, with 7 bases fitting TRBD1. The V gene's germline CDR1 is GTSNPN and CDR2 SVGIG (reference sequence). This CDR3 region has 13 residues. The CDR3 is CAWRTGEDYGYTF. The DNA of the CDR3 is TGTGCCTGGAGAACAGGGGAGGACTATGGTTACACCTTC.

This chain uses TRBV9 with TRBJ2-7; 10 bases are shared with TRBD2. Germline V gene data show CDR1 as SGDLS and CDR2 as YYNGEE. This CDR3 contains 17 residues. V dropped 4 bases and J dropped 1; count of bases not matched to a gene: 11. CDR3 sequence reads: CASSPLPWTSGSYEQYF. The CDR3, as DNA: TGTGCCAGCAGCCCCCTACCCTGGACTAGCGGATCCTACGAGCAGTACTTC.

The chain employs TRBV30 and TRBJ2-1; D uncertain. The CDR3 contains 15 residues. Germline CDR1 is GTSNPN and CDR2 is SVGIG (reference sequence). Trimming removed 0 bases at V and 6 bases at J, with 15 bases between. CDR3 amino acids: CAWSVSLRTSNEQFF. The CDR3 DNA sequence: TGTGCCTGGAGTGTATCACTGCGAACTTCCAATGAGCAGTTCTTC.

J is TRBJ1-5 and V is TRBV18; D call uncertain. V lost 3 bases to trimming and J lost 5 bases, with 8 bases between them. The CDR3 covers 13 residues. Germline V gene lookup returns CDR1 KGHSH and CDR2 LQKENI. CDR3 residues: CASSPDEDQPQHF. The CDR3 DNA sequence: TGTGCCAGCTCACCGGATGAGGATCAGCCCCAGCATTTT.

The V gene is TRBV30, the J gene TRBJ1-5; a possible D gene is TRBD1 (5 bases). V lost 0 bases, J lost 6 bases, and 9 bases lay in between. Germline V gene lookup returns CDR1 GTSNPN and CDR2 SVGIG (reference sequence). This CDR3 region has 13 residues. CDR3 amino acids: CAWSVGGFQPQHF. In nucleotides, the CDR3 is TGTGCCTGGAGTGTTGGGGGGTTTCAGCCCCAGCATTTT.

In this sample, this clone turned up a few times. The chain employs TRBV7-2 and TRBJ2-1; 7 bases are shared with TRBD2. With 5 bases clipped from V and 15 bases from J, the junction kept 22 bases outside the gene matches. The germline CDR1 and CDR2 sequences are SGHTA and FQGNSA. The CDR3 has 16 residues. The CDR3 nucleotides are TGTGCCAGCAGCCCCCTTACCTTATCTCCGGCGGGGGTTGCGTTCTTC. This codes for CASSPLTLSPAGVAFF.